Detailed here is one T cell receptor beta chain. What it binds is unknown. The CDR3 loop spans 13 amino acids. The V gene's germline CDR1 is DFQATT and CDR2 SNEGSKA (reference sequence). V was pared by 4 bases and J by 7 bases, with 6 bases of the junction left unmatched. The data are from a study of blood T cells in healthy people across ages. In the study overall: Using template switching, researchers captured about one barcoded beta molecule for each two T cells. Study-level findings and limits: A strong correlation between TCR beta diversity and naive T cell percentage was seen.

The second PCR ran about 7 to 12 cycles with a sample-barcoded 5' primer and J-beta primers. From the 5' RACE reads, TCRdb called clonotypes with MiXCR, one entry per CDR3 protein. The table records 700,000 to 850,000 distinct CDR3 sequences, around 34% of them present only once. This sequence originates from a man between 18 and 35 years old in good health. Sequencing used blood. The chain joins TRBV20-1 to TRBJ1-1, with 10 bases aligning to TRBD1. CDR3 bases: TGCAGTGCTAAAAGGACAGGGGGGGGTGAAGCTTTCTTT. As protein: CSAKRTGGGEAFF.